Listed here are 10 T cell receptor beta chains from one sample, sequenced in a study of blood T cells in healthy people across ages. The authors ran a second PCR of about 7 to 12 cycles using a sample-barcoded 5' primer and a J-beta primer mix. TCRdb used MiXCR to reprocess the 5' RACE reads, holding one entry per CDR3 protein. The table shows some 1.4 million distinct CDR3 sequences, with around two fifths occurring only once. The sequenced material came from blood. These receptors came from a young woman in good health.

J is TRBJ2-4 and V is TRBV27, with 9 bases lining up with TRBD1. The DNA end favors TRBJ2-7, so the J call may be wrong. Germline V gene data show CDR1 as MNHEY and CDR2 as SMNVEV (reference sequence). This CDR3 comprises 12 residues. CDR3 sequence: CASGQGWSEQYF. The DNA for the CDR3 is TGTGCCAGTGGACAGGGGTGGTCCGAGCAGTACTTC.

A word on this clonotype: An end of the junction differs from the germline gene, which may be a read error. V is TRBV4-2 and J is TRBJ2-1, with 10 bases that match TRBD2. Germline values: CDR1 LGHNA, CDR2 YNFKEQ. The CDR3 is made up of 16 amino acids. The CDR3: CASSQLAGGLNNEQFF. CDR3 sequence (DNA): TGTGCCAGCAGCCAGTTAGCGGGGGGCCTGAACAACGAGCAGTTCTTC.

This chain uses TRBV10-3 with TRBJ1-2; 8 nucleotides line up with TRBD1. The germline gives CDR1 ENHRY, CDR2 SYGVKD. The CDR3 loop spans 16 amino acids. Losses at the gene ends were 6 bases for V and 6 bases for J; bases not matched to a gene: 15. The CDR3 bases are TGTGCCATCAGAAGCGGGACAGGTGACGCCGAACATGGCTACACCTTC. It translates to CAIRSGTGDAEHGYTF.

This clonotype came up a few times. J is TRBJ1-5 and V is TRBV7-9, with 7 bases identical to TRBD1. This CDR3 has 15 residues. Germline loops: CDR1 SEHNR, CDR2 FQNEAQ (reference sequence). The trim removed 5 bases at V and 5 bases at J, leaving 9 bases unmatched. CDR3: CASSPTGALDQPQHF. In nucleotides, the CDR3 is TGTGCCAGCAGCCCTACAGGGGCCCTCGATCAGCCCCAGCATTTT.

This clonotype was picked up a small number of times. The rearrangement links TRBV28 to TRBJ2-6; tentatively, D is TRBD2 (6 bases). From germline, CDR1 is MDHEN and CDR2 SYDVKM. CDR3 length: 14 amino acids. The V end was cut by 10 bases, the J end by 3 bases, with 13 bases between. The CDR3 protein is CATRRGGGANVLTF. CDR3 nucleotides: TGTGCCACAAGGAGGGGAGGTGGGGCCAACGTCCTGACTTTC.

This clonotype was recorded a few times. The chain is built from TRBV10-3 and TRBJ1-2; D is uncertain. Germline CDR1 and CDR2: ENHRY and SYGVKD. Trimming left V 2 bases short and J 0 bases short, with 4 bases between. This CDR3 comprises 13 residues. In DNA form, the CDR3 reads TGTGCCATCAGTGAGGGCACTAACTATGGCTACACCTTC. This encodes CAISEGTNYGYTF.

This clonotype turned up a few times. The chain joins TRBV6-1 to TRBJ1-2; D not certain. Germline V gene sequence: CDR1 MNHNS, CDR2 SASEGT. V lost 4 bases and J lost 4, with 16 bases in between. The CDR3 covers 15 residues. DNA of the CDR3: TGTGCCAGCAGTGCCCGATTAACGAGCATCTATGGCTACACCTTC. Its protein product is CASSARLTSIYGYTF.

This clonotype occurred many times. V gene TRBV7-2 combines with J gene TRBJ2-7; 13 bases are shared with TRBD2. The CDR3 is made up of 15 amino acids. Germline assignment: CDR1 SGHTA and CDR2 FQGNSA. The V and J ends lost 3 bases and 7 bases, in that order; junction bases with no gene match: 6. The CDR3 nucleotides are TGTGCCAGCAGCTTGTCGACTAGCGGGGGGTATGAGCAGTACTTC. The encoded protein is CASSLSTSGGYEQYF.

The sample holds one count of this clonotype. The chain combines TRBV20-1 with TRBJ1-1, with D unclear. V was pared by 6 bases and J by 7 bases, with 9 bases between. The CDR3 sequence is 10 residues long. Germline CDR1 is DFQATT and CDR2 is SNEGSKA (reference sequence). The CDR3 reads CSAESHEAFF. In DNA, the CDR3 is TGCAGTGCCGAGTCACATGAAGCTTTCTTT.

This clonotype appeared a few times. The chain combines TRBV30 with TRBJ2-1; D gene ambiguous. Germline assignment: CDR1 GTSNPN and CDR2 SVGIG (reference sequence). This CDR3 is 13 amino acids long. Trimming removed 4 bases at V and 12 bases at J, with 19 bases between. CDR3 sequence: CAWMASQRHGQFF. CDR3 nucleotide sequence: TGTGCCTGGATGGCATCACAACGGCATGGGCAGTTCTTC.